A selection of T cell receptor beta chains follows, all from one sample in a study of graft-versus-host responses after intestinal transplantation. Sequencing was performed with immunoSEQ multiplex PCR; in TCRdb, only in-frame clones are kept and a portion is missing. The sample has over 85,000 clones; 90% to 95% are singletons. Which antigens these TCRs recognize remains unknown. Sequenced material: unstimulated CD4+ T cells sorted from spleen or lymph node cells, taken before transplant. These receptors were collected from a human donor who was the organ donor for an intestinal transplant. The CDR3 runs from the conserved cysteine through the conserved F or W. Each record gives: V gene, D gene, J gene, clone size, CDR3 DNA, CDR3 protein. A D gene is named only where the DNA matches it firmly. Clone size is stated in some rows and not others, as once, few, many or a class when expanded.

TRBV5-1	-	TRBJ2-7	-	TGCGCCAGCAGCTTGGGGGCAGCCTTCTACGAGCAGTACTTC	CASSLGAAFYEQYF
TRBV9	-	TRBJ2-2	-	TGTGCCAGCAGCGTACTAGCGAGAGCCGCGAACACCGGGGAGCTGTTTTTT	CASSVLARAANTGELFF
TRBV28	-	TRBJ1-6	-	TGTGCCAGCAGGGCCTCCTATAATTCACCCCTCCACTTT	CASRASYNSPLHF
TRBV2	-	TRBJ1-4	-	TGTGCCAGCAGAGTCGACAGGCCAACTAATGAAAAACTGTTTTTT	CASRVDRPTNEKLFF
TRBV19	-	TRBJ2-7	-	TGTGCCAGTAGAGAGGGGATAGGGGGCTACGAGCAGTACTTC	CASREGIGGYEQYF
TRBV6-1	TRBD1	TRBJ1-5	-	TGTGCCGGCGATACCGGGACAGGGCGTCAGCCCCAGCATTTT	CAGDTGTGRQPQHF
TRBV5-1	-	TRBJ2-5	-	TGCGCCAGCAGCTTGGGGAGGGAGACCCAGTACTTC	CASSLGRETQYF
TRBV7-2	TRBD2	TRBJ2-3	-	TGTGCCAGCAGCCAAACCGGACTAGCGGGGAGGAATACGCAGTATTTT	CASSQTGLAGRNTQYF
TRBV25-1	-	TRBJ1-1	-	TGTGCCAGCAGTGTAGGCAGGGGCATTTGGGACACTGAAGCTTTCTTT	CASSVGRGIWDTEAFF
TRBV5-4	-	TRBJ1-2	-	TGTGCCAGCAGCTCCCCACAGGGACAAATTGGAGGCTACACCTTC	CASSSPQGQIGGYTF
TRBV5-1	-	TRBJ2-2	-	TGCGCCAGCAGCTTTAGCGTGAACACCGGGGAGCTGTTTTTT	CASSFSVNTGELFF
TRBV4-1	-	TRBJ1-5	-	TGCGCCAGCAGCCAAGTAAGGGCAGGGGTAATTATTCAGCCCCAGCATTTT	CASSQVRAGVIIQPQHF
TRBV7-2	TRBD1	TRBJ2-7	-	TGTGCCAGCAGCTTACCAGGGGGCTACGAGCAGTACTTC	CASSLPGGYEQYF
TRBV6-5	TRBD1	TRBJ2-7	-	TGTGCCAGCAGTTACTCTACAGGGGGCGTCGAGCAGTACTTC	CASSYSTGGVEQYF
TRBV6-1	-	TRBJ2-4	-	TGTGCCAGCAGTGAAAGGGTGGGACACGGACTCAAAAACATTCAGTACTTC	CASSERVGHGLKNIQYF
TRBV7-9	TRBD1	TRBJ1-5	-	TGTGCCAGCAGCTTGTGGACAGGGTGGAACAATCAGCCCCAGCATTTT	CASSLWTGWNNQPQHF
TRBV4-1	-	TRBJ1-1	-	TGCGCCAGCAGCCGTTCAGGGAACACTGAAGCTTTCTTT	CASSRSGNTEAFF
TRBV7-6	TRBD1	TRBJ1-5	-	TGTGCCAGCAGCTTAAAACCGGGACAGGGACGCAATCAGCCCCAGCATTTT	CASSLKPGQGRNQPQHF
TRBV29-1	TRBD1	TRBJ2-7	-	TGCAGCGTTGAAGGGGTAGGACAGGGAGTCTACGAGCAGTACTTC	CSVEGVGQGVYEQYF
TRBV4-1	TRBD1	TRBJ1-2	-	TGCGCCAGCAGCCAAACCCTGGGGCAGGGGGCTTATGGCTACACCTTC	CASSQTLGQGAYGYTF
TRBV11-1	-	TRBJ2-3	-	TGTGCCAGCAGCAATCCTCTCCCGACAGGCACAGATACGCAGTATTTT	CASSNPLPTGTDTQYF
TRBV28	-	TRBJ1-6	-	TGTGCCAGCACGGACAGAAGTTCACCCCTCCACTTT	CASTDRSSPLHF
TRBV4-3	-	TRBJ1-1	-	TGCGCCAGCAGCCCTCGAACAAACATGAACACTGAAGCTTTCTTT	CASSPRTNMNTEAFF
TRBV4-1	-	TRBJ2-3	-	TGCGCCAGCAGCAGCTACTCTAGCACAGATACGCAGTATTTT	CASSSYSSTDTQYF
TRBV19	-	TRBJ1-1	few	TGTGCCAGTAGTATTATCGGGGTAAACACTGAAGCTTTCTTT	CASSIIGVNTEAFF
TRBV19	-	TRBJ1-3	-	TGTGCCAGTAGTATCGGAGCTGGAAACACCATATATTTT	CASSIGAGNTIYF
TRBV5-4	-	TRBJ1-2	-	TGTGCCAGCAGCTTAGGAGACAGAATCTATGGCTACACCTTC	CASSLGDRIYGYTF
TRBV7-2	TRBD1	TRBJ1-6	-	TGTGCCAGCAGCCCGAGGACAGGGGGCGATTCACCCCTCCACTTT	CASSPRTGGDSPLHF
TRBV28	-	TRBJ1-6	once	TGTGCCAGCAGCGGCCGGCAGGGCCCCTATAATTCACCCCTCCACTTT	CASSGRQGPYNSPLHF
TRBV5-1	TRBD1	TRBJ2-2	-	TGCGCCAGCAGCCTGCGTGCCGCGGCAGGGGGCGGCGGGGAGCTGTTTTTT	CASSLRAAAGGGGELFF
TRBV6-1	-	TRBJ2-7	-	TGTGCCAGCAGGCCCAGGGGACCGTCCTACGAGCAGTACTTC	CASRPRGPSYEQYF
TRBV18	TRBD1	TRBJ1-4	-	TGTGCCAGCTCACCATCCGGGACAGCCTTTGAAAAACTGTTTTTT	CASSPSGTAFEKLFF
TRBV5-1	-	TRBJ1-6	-	TGCGCCAGCAGCTTGGAACCCTACAGGGTGGATTCACCCCTCCACTTT	CASSLEPYRVDSPLHF
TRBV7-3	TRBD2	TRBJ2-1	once	TGTGCCAGCAGCTTAACGCGGGCTAGCGGGGGGTTTGAGCAGTTCTTC	CASSLTRASGGFEQFF
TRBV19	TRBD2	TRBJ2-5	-	TGTGCCAGTAGTATAGAACCCGGGAGGGAGACCCAGTACTTC	CASSIEPGRETQYF